One and the same sample provided the 11 T cell receptor beta chains below, sequenced in a study of cytomegalovirus exposure and HLA in healthy donors (dated by TCRdb to between 2016 and 2019). Library method: the immunoSEQ multiplex PCR assay. A mixture of 60 forward primers for TCR Vbeta segments and 13 reverse primers for TCR Jbeta segments was used in the multiplex PCR. Not all clones reach the TCRdb copy of this immuneACCESS table, which keeps in-frame sequences only. Checked studies attribute under half of the gap to unresolved V genes and leave the rest unexplained. This sample gives under 150,000 clones in total; around 10% of them show up just once. In total, the top ten clones hold 1.5% to 2% of the sample. Sequencing input: PBMCs. Receptor source: a male donor in good health and CMV-seronegative.

V gene TRBV5-1 combines with J gene TRBJ1-2, with 8 bases matching TRBD1. This CDR3 comprises 15 residues. Germline V gives CDR1 SGHRS, CDR2 YFSETQ. J lost 4 bases, V lost 4 bases, and 9 bases had no gene match. This CDR3 reads CASSIRTGPGYGYTF. The CDR3 DNA sequence: TGCGCCAGCAGCATCCGGACAGGGCCGGGCTATGGCTACACCTTC.

This clone was seen more than once but under ten times. The chain employs TRBV19 and TRBJ2-1; 8 nucleotides match TRBD2. V lost 5 bases, J lost 0 bases, and 6 bases stayed unmatched. The germline CDR1 and CDR2 sequences are LNHDA and SQIVND (reference sequence). The CDR3 is 16 residues long. Written as DNA, the CDR3 is TGTGCCAGTAGTGGGACTAGGATAGTCTCCTACAATGAGCAGTTCTTC. This translates into CASSGTRIVSYNEQFF. Variable domain in full (rest from reference TRBV19 and TRBJ2-1): DGGITQSPKYLFRKEGQNVTLSCEQNLNHDAMYWYRQDPGQGLRLIYYSQIVNDFQKGDIAEGYSVSREKKESFPLTVTSAQKNPTAFYLCASSGTRIVSYNEQFFGPGTRLTVL.

This clone occurred a few times. The V call is TRBV6-1, the J call TRBJ2-7; 10 nucleotides line up with TRBD1. V shed 7 bases and J 4 bases; nucleotides not matched to a gene: 10. Per the germline V gene, CDR1 is MNHNS and CDR2 is SASEGT. The CDR3 is made up of 15 amino acids. The CDR3 coding sequence is TGTGCCAGCACCCCTTGGACAGGGGGTCGGTACGAGCAGTACTTC. It encodes CASTPWTGGRYEQYF.

The chain recombines TRBV6-1 with TRBJ2-5; perhaps TRBD1 as D (6 bases). The DNA end is a closer match to TRBJ2-7, so the J assignment may be wrong. Per germline, CDR1 MNHNS and CDR2 SASEGT. The CDR3 covers 12 residues. CDR3 bases: TGTGCCAGCAGCCAGGGGCTGTACGAGCAGTACTTC. This translates into CASSQGLYEQYF.

The chain employs TRBV5-8 and TRBJ1-4; no clear D. This CDR3 region has 15 residues. The ends were cut back, 0 bases at V and 4 bases at J, with 10 bases in the middle. Germline CDR1 and CDR2: SGHTS and YDEGEE. CDR3 sequence: CASSLGGPNNEKLFF. CDR3 in DNA: TGTGCCAGCAGCTTGGGCGGCCCTAATAATGAAAAACTGTTTTTT.

The CDR3 DNA is TGTGCCAGTAGTCCCCTCCCTCCGGAGACCCAGTACTTC. Amino acids: CASSPLPPETQYF. V gene TRBV19 combines with J gene TRBJ2-5; D is ambiguous. Germline values: CDR1 LNHDA, CDR2 SQIVND (reference sequence). V was clipped by 5 bases and J by 5 bases, with 12 bases between them. This CDR3 has 13 residues.

This clone was seen only a few times. The chain joins TRBV14 to TRBJ2-4; perhaps TRBD2 as D (5 bases). Germline V gene sequence: CDR1 SGHDN, CDR2 FVKESK. The germline V and J ends were trimmed by 4 bases and 6 bases, with 10 bases remaining between them. The CDR3 has 13 residues. The CDR3 DNA reads TGTGCCAGCAGCCTCTTCGAGGGAAACATTCAGTACTTC. It translates to CASSLFEGNIQYF.

The chain recombines TRBV6-5 with TRBJ1-4; D may be TRBD1 (5 bases). Per the germline V gene, CDR1 is MNHEY and CDR2 is SVGAGI. V was trimmed by 0 bases and J by 8 bases, leaving 13 bases between them. The CDR3 is 15 amino acids. The CDR3, as DNA: TGTGCCAGCAGTTACTCAGGGGAAGAGAGGGAAAAACTGTTTTTT. As protein: CASSYSGEEREKLFF.

V and J are TRBV5-1 and TRBJ1-5; a possible D gene is TRBD1 (6 bases). From germline, CDR1 is SGHRS and CDR2 YFSETQ. V lost 3 bases and J 1 base, leaving 14 bases between the germline ends. The CDR3 has 16 residues. The CDR3 region has the DNA TGCGCCAGCAGCTCTGGGTGGGGGGGCAGCAATCAGCCCCAGCATTTT. It is translated as CASSSGWGGSNQPQHF.

The chain employs TRBV4-3 and TRBJ2-7, with 7 bases matching TRBD2. Germline V gene lookup returns CDR1 LGHNA and CDR2 YSLEER. Trimming cost V 1 base and J 2 bases; bases outside gene matches: 14. The CDR3 extends over 18 amino acids. This chain's CDR3 is CASSQVPPVEGGPYEQYF. CDR3 coding DNA: TGCGCCAGCAGCCAAGTGCCCCCCGTGGAGGGAGGGCCCTACGAGCAGTACTTC.

This clone was detected only a few times. In nucleotides, the CDR3 is TGCGCCAGCAGCTCCACAGGGTCAATCTACGAGCAGTACTTC. Translated: CASSSTGSIYEQYF. The V gene is TRBV5-1, the J gene TRBJ2-7; perhaps TRBD1 as D (6 bases). Trimming pared 3 bases from V and 3 bases from J, leaving 13 bases between. Per the germline V gene, CDR1 is SGHRS and CDR2 is YFSETQ. The CDR3 is made up of 14 amino acids.